This T cell receptor beta chain was documented in a study of blood T cell repertoires in COVID-19 (dated by TCRdb to the early 2020s). Broadly, across the study: Samples from collaborators originated in the United States, Italy and Spain and spanned both the acute and convalescent phases of COVID-19. The prospective study material was composed of cDNA or gDNA derived from T cells, B-cell-depleted T cells, or PBMCs. The dataset comprised deeply sampled blood TCRbeta repertoires from subjects exposed to, actively infected with, or recovered from COVID-19. The repertoires were released in a freely available public database meant as a resource for research on the immune response to SARS-CoV-2. The samples were drawn from two sources: the first 160 participants of the ongoing ImmuneRACE study, and 1,000 to 1,500 subjects contributed by 6 global collaborators. A de-identified subject ID, COVID-19 status, age in years and sex were almost always included in the sample metadata. HLA class I and class II types, where available, came from metadata supplied by the sample provider rather than from assay-based typing. The research as a whole found: The amount of clinical and demographic metadata varied by source and participant and was provided uncurated.

The V end loses 5 bases and the J end loses 8 bases, and a stretch of 10 bases separates them. CDR1 and CDR2 (SGHVS, FQNEAQ) derive from the germline V gene. From the cysteine through the phenylalanine, the CDR3 covers 11 amino acids. Of the read, only the CDR3 DNA is kept; its 33 bases are in frame from base 1. The collaborating institutions used their own protocols to collect whole blood in K2EDTA tubes. For TCRbeta analysis, collaborator samples were shipped as frozen whole blood, as isolated PBMCs, or as DNA extracted from either sample type. TCRbeta CDR3 regions were amplified from genomic DNA using the immunoSEQ Assay, a bias-controlled multiplex PCR. On the study's bioinformatics: The number of nucleated cells in each sample was estimated by amplification of reference gene primers within the assay. Sequence reads were collapsed and filtered to measure the absolute abundance of every unique TCRbeta CDR3 rearrangement. For each sample, productive Simpson clonality was calculated as the square root of Simpson's diversity index over productive rearrangements. The immuneACCESS repertoire file appears here via TCRdb, limited to in-frame rearrangements. These files lack a portion of the clones; in checked studies, under half of the deficit traces to unresolved V genes, and the cause of the others is not known. Clone size and V and J calls were adopted from that table, with D and trimming inferred from the DNA. This sample is represented by under 350,000 clones; roughly 90% of them were singletons. The ten top clones hold approximately 2.2% of the sample.

In the case of this clone: Its antigen has not been determined. There are no base qualities to consult, and no much larger clone falls within one base.

The rearranged chain carries TRBV7-8 and TRBJ2-7; 5 matching bases give a weak D call of TRBD1. Sample: peripheral blood. The sequence was collected from a middle-aged man with acute or convalescent COVID-19. The DNA reads as follows: TGTGCCAGCAGCCTGGACAACCAGCAGTACTTC. Its protein reads: CASSLDNQQYF. With the rest looked up from the reference TRBV7-8 and TRBJ2-7 genes rather than sequenced, the full variable domain is GAGVSQSPRYKVAKRGQDVALRCDPISGHVSLFWYQQALGQGPEFLTYFQNEAQLDKSGLPSDRFFAERPEGSVSTLKIQRTQQEDSAVYLCASSLDNQQYFGPGTRLTVT.